This is a list of T cell receptor beta chains from one sample in a study of tumor-infiltrating lymphocytes in oesophageal squamous cell carcinoma. TCRdb passed the PCR reads through MiXCR, listing each CDR3 protein once. Of fewer than 20,000 distinct CDR3 sequences listed, roughly 50% are singletons. Specimen: normal esophageal tissue next to the tumor. These receptors originate from a female donor with esophageal squamous cell carcinoma. CDR3s include the opening cysteine and the closing phenylalanine or tryptophan. Rows give clone size only sometimes, using once, few, many, or a class for an expanded clone.

J | size | V | CDR3
TRBJ2-2 | NA | TRBV7-2 | CASSLTSGRWTGELFF
TRBJ1-1 | NA | TRBV18 | CASSERDRGLTFF
TRBJ2-5 | many | TRBV5-1 | CASSPGGGFQETQYF
TRBJ2-1 | NA | TRBV18 | CASSPGGGIQYEQFF
TRBJ2-5 | once | TRBV12-5 | CASGLTGTSGGSPHEQYF
TRBJ2-1 | NA | TRBV7-3 | CASSQRGSSYNEQFF
NA | NA | TRBV6-6 | CASILRGDNEQFF
TRBJ1-2 | many | TRBV11-2 | CASSTGFGYTF
TRBJ2-6 | NA | TRBV28 | CASSLRGSGANVPTF
TRBJ2-1 | many | TRBV6-1 | CASSTGSSYNEQFF
TRBJ2-5 | NA | TRBV7-6 | CASSLQGGGGTQYF
NA | NA | TRBV7-6 | CASSFKDHYEQYF
NA | NA | TRBV12-3/TRBV12-4 | CASRLLAGANEQFF
TRBJ2-5 | few | TRBV6-6 | CASSYSTGRWVQETQYF
TRBJ2-5 | many | TRBV20-1 | CSARSSAGLETQYF
NA | NA | TRBV7-3 | CASSPFPLCSYNEQFF
TRBJ2-1 | few | TRBV7-3 | CASSLFPGTPIYNEQFF